The 22 T cell receptor beta chains given below trace back to one sample, sequenced in a study of shared clonotypes between healthy human individuals. Assay: immunoSEQ multiplex PCR; the TCRdb copy retains only in-frame clones and omits some. The table records some 550,000 clones, 95% to 98% of them present only once. What was sequenced was naive CD4+ T cells sorted from blood. The subset: CD45RA+ positively selected. These receptors were collected from a woman in her twenties or thirties in good health.

V usage is TRBV11-2 and J usage is TRBJ1-1; D is unresolved. Trimming took off 6 bases at V and 5 bases at J, with 25 bases between the two ends. The CDR3 has 17 residues. The germline CDR1 and CDR2 sequences are SGHAT and FQNNGV. The CDR3 sequence is CASSPDWTSIRVTEAFF. CDR3 nucleotide sequence: TGTGCCAGCAGTCCGGACTGGACGTCGATCAGAGTTACTGAAGCTTTCTTT.

The chain carries TRBV18 and TRBJ2-1, with D unclear. The germline V gene has CDR1 KGHSH and CDR2 LQKENI. The CDR3 is 14 residues long. With 3 bases removed from V and 5 bases from J, the gap between germline ends came to 11 bases. The CDR3 region is CASSPTTPHNEQFF. The CDR3 DNA sequence: TGTGCCAGCTCACCGACCACCCCGCACAATGAGCAGTTCTTC.

This chain uses TRBV7-9 with TRBJ2-1, with TRBD2 as a possible D gene (5 bases). Trimming cost V 5 bases and J 0 bases, with 11 bases left between them. The CDR3 has 15 residues. Per germline, CDR1 SEHNR and CDR2 FQNEAQ (reference sequence). The CDR3 sequence: CASSGLRDSYNEQFF. The CDR3 DNA is TGTGCCAGCAGCGGGTTGAGGGACTCCTACAATGAGCAGTTCTTC.

The rearrangement links TRBV30 to TRBJ1-1; D ambiguous. V lost 4 bases and J 1 base, leaving 16 bases between the germline ends. The CDR3 is 15 residues long. Germline V gene data show CDR1 as GTSNPN and CDR2 as SVGIG (reference sequence). The DNA of the CDR3 is TGTGCCTGGACCCTACCGGTGGGCCCGAACACTGAAGCTTTCTTT. It is translated as CAWTLPVGPNTEAFF.

The rearrangement joins TRBV29-1 to TRBJ2-5, with D tentatively TRBD2 (5 bases). CDR1 and CDR2 from the germline V gene are SQVTM and ANQGSEA. This CDR3 has 13 residues. The V gene lost 2 bases and the J gene lost 6 bases, with 13 bases spanning the gap. As DNA, the CDR3 is TGCAGCGTTGAACAGCGGTTGGTGAAGACCCAGTACTTC. Protein product: CSVEQRLVKTQYF. The whole variable domain, filled in from reference TRBV29-1 and TRBJ2-5, reads SAVISQKPSRDICQRGTSLTIQCQVDSQVTMMFWYRQQPGQSLTLIATANQGSEATYESGFVIDKFPISRPNLTFSTLTVSNMSPEDSSIYLCSVEQRLVKTQYFGPGTRLLVL.

V and J are TRBV10-3 and TRBJ1-3, with a tentative D call TRBD1 (5 bases). CDR3 length: 16 amino acids. Germline CDR1 ENHRY, CDR2 SYGVKD. The V gene lost 11 bases and the J gene lost 3 bases, with 23 bases spanning the gap. The CDR3 region is CAALALGTSSGNTIYF. CDR3 nucleotides: TGTGCCGCACTGGCCCTTGGGACTTCAAGTGGAAACACCATATATTTT.

Details on this clone: This sample also contains other DNA sequences that code for the same CDR3. J is TRBJ2-2 and V is TRBV10-3; D unclear. The CDR3 spans 14 residues. V was cut by 2 bases and J by 1 base, with 5 bases left in between. Germline V CDR1 and CDR2: ENHRY, SYGVKD. CDR3 DNA: TGTGCCATCAGTGAGGGGCAGAACACCGGGGAGCTGTTTTTT. Residues: CAISEGQNTGELFF.

CDR3: CASSPRIATNEKLFF. As DNA, the CDR3 is TGTGCCAGTAGTCCGCGTATTGCAACTAATGAAAAACTGTTTTTT. This chain connects TRBV19 to TRBJ1-4, with D unresolved. The ends were cut back, 5 bases at V and 0 bases at J, with 10 bases in the middle. The CDR3 length is 15 residues. CDR1 and CDR2 from the germline V gene are LNHDA and SQIVND (reference sequence).

The chain employs TRBV27 and TRBJ1-6; D gene uncertain. The V gene lost 8 bases and the J gene lost 5 bases, with 19 bases spanning the gap. Per germline, CDR1 MNHEY and CDR2 SMNVEV (reference sequence). The CDR3 is 16 amino acids. CDR3 sequence (DNA): TGTGCCAGCGGAGAGATCGGCCAGCCTAATAATTCACCCCTCCACTTT. Translated, it gives CASGEIGQPNNSPLHF.

This clone occurred once. The rearrangement joins TRBV9 to TRBJ2-5; 10 bases fit TRBD1. The CDR3 spans 17 residues. Germline values: CDR1 SGDLS, CDR2 YYNGEE. V lost 0 bases to trimming and J lost 7 bases; unmatched junction nucleotides: 12. The CDR3 loop reads CASSVDGVATGGATQYF. CDR3 coding DNA: TGTGCCAGCAGCGTAGATGGAGTGGCGACAGGGGGCGCGACCCAGTACTTC.

The J gene is TRBJ2-1, the V gene TRBV28, with TRBD1 matching over 8 bases. The J segment lost 5 bases and the V segment lost 8 bases, leaving 5 bases of the junction unmatched. Germline CDR1 is MDHEN and CDR2 is SYDVKM. The CDR3 is 13 residues long. CDR3 sequence: CASHRQGNNEQFF. The CDR3 region has the DNA TGTGCCAGCCATAGACAGGGGAACAATGAGCAGTTCTTC.

This clone appeared a single time. The rearrangement joins TRBV4-1 to TRBJ2-5, with 13 bases aligning to TRBD2. The assigned J gene may be wrong: the sequence end matches TRBJ2-7 better. The germline gives CDR1 MGHRA, CDR2 YSYEKL. The CDR3 is 16 residues long. CDR3 sequence reads: CASSQEGLAGFREQYF. The CDR3 DNA sequence: TGCGCCAGCAGCCAAGAGGGACTAGCGGGGTTTCGCGAGCAGTACTTC.

This chain joins TRBV5-6 and TRBJ2-7, with TRBD2 matching 10 bases. V was clipped by 4 bases and J by 4 bases; unmatched bases: 8. Germline V gene data show CDR1 as SGHDT and CDR2 as YYEEEE. The CDR3 length is 15 residues. The CDR3 sequence: CASSRGLAESYEQYF. The DNA of the CDR3 is TGTGCCAGCAGCCGTGGACTAGCGGAGTCGTACGAGCAGTACTTC. The full variable domain, rest sourced from reference TRBV5-6 and TRBJ2-7, is DAGVTQSPTHLIKTRGQQVTLRCSPKSGHDTVSWYQQALGQGPQFIFQYYEEEERQRGNFPDRFSGHQFPNYSSELNVNALLLGDSALYLCASSRGLAESYEQYFGPGTRLTVT.

The rearrangement joins TRBV29-1 to TRBJ2-5; D call uncertain. The tail of the sequence fits TRBJ2-7 better, so the J call may be wrong. This CDR3 comprises 11 residues. Germline V lookup: CDR1 SQVTM, CDR2 ANQGSEA. CDR3 protein: CSVARDTEQYF. The CDR3 DNA reads TGCAGCGTGGCCCGAGACACCGAGCAGTACTTC.

The chain couples TRBV5-1 to TRBJ2-7; D gene ambiguous. Germline V gene lookup returns CDR1 SGHRS and CDR2 YFSETQ. V was shortened by 1 base and J by 0 bases, with 17 bases between the two germline ends. This CDR3 has 17 residues. The DNA of the CDR3 is TGCGCCAGCAGCTTGACCGCATCTCTCGGGCTCTCCTACGAGCAGTACTTC. It encodes CASSLTASLGLSYEQYF.

The chain recombines TRBV28 with TRBJ1-5; TRBD1 might be the D (6 bases). Between the trimmed V and J ends, which lost 3 bases and 4 bases, there was a span of 13 bases. The CDR3 covers 15 residues. The germline V gene encodes CDR1 MDHEN and CDR2 SYDVKM. The CDR3 reads CASSFGGGGNQPQHF. The CDR3 nucleotides are TGTGCCAGCAGTTTCGGGGGGGGCGGGAATCAGCCCCAGCATTTT.

The CDR3: CASSAGPWSYNEQFF. The CDR3 nucleotides are TGTGCCAGTAGTGCCGGACCCTGGTCCTACAATGAGCAGTTCTTC. The genes are TRBV19 and TRBJ2-1; D is undetermined. Looked up from germline, CDR1 is LNHDA and CDR2 is SQIVND (reference sequence). Deletions cut 5 bases from V and 1 base from J, with 12 bases between. The CDR3 contains 15 residues.

V is TRBV7-2 and J is TRBJ2-2; D uncertain. The germline gives CDR1 SGHTA, CDR2 FQGNSA. CDR3 length: 13 residues. Trimming pared 6 bases from V and 1 base from J, leaving 6 bases between. DNA for the CDR3: TGTGCCAGCAGACCCCTGAACACCGGGGAGCTGTTTTTT. It is translated as CASRPLNTGELFF.

The gene calls are TRBV6-5 and TRBJ2-3; no clear D gene. Trimming took off 2 bases at V and 2 bases at J, with 8 bases between the two ends. Germline CDR1 and CDR2: MNHEY and SVGAGI. The CDR3 loop spans 14 amino acids. CDR3 region: CASSYRIDTDTQYF. As DNA, the CDR3 is TGTGCCAGCAGTTACCGGATAGACACAGATACGCAGTATTTT.

The chain links TRBV6-1 to TRBJ1-4; D is possibly TRBD1 (5 bases). The CDR3 length is 16 residues. Trimming took 4 bases from V and 3 from J, leaving 15 bases between them. Germline V gene lookup returns CDR1 MNHNS and CDR2 SASEGT. This CDR3 is CASSGAWTSPNEKLFF. CDR3 DNA sequence: TGTGCCAGCAGTGGAGCCTGGACATCGCCTAATGAAAAACTGTTTTTT.

The CDR3 DNA is TGCGCCAGCAGCTTGAGGCAGGCAAGAGTAGGTGAGCAGTTCTTC. It yields the protein CASSLRQARVGEQFF. The rearrangement uses TRBV5-1 and TRBJ2-1, with unresolved D. This CDR3 is 15 amino acids long. The germline V gene encodes CDR1 SGHRS and CDR2 YFSETQ. Trimming left V 1 base short and J 9 bases short, with 17 bases between.

This chain uses TRBV4-2 with TRBJ2-3; D unclear. This CDR3 spans 14 amino acids. The germline V and J ends were trimmed by 1 base and 0 bases, with 5 bases remaining between them. The germline V gene encodes CDR1 LGHNA and CDR2 YNFKEQ. The CDR3, as DNA: TGTGCCAGCAGCCAAGTTGGAAGCACAGATACGCAGTATTTT. Its translation: CASSQVGSTDTQYF.